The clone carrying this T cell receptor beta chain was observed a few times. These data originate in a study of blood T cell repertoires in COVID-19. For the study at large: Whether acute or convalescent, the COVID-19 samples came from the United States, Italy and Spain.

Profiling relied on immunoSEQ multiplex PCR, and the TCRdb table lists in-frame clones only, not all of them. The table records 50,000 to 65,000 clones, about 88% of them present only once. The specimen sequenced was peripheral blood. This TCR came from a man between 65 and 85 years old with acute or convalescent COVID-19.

CDR3 sequence (DNA): TGTGCCAGCTCACCACTAGGACAGGGGGCGAACTATGGCTACACCTTC. This translates into CASSPLGQGANYGYTF. The V call is TRBV18, the J call TRBJ1-2, with TRBD1 identical over 11 bases. Trimming removed 1 base from V and 2 bases from J; junction bases left unmatched: 3. CDR3 size: 16 residues. CDR1 is KGHSH, CDR2 LQKENI, per germline.